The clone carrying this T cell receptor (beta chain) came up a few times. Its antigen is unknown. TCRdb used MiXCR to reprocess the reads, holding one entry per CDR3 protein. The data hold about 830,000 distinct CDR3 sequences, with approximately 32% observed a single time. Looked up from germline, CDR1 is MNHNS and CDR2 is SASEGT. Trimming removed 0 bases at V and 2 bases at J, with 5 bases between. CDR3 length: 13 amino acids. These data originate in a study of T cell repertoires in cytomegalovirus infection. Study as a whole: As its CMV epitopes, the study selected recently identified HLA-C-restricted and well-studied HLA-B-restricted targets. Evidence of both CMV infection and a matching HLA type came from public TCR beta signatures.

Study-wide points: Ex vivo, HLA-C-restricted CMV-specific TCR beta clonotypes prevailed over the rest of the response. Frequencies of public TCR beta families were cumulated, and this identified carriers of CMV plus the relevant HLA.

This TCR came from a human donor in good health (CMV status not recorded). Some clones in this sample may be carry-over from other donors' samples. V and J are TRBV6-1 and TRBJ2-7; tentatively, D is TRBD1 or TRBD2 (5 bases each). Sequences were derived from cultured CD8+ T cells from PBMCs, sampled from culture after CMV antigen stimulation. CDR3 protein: CASSEAGPYEQYF. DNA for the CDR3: TGTGCCAGCAGTGAAGCGGGACCCTACGAGCAGTACTTC.